These 2 T cell receptor beta chains were sequenced from one sample in a study of spatial heterogeneity in lung cancer. General study findings and limits: Counts of expanded intratumoral alpha and beta TCRs tracked tumor mutation counts.

Time point here: sample taken at primary tumor resection. Via MiXCR, TCRdb re-called the 5' RACE reads, giving one row per CDR3 protein. The sample records about 7,900 distinct CDR3 sequences, roughly 7% being singletons. No antigens are known for them. Sequencing used lung tumor tissue, obtained at surgery. All receptors derive from a female donor with early-stage non-small cell lung cancer.

This clonotype was counted at least ten times. As an off-target read in a library built for alpha chains, this beta chain has a frequency of little significance. The gene calls are TRBV5-6 and TRBJ2-2, with TRBD2 as a possible D gene (6 bases). CDR3 size: 15 residues. Germline V gene data show CDR1 as SGHDT and CDR2 as YYEEEE. Trimming stripped 2 bases from V and 5 bases from J, with 13 bases between. CDR3 sequence: CASSFGGRRTGELFF. CDR3 coding DNA: TGTGCCAGCAGCTTTGGAGGGAGGAGAACCGGGGAGCTGTTTTTT.

This clonotype was seen only a few times. This beta chain turned up in a library designed for alpha chains; as an off-target read, its abundance says little. This chain uses TRBV6-1 with TRBJ2-5; possibly TRBD2 for D (6 bases). V was trimmed by 3 bases and J by 4 bases, leaving 15 bases between them. This CDR3 has 15 residues. Germline values: CDR1 MNHNS, CDR2 SASEGT. The DNA for the CDR3 is TGTGCCAGCAGTGACTCGGACTACCACGTAGAGACCCAGTACTTC. Its protein is CASSDSDYHVETQYF.